This T cell receptor (beta chain) was observed in a study of blood T cell repertoires in COVID-19 (dated by TCRdb to the early 2020s). In the study overall: Collaborator samples came from the United States, Italy and Spain and covered acute and convalescent phases of COVID-19. The prospective study material was composed of cDNA or gDNA derived from T cells, B-cell-depleted T cells, or PBMCs. Deeply sampled blood TCRbeta repertoires from subjects exposed to, actively infected with, or recovered from COVID-19 were included in the dataset. The samples were drawn from the first 160 participants of the ongoing ImmuneRACE study and from 1,254 subjects provided by 6 global collaborators. Where HLA class I and class II types were available, the types were taken from metadata supplied by the sample provider, not from assay-based typing. Sample metadata almost always included a de-identified subject ID, COVID-19 status, age in years and sex. A freely available public database, intended as a resource for researchers studying the immune response to SARS-CoV-2, is where the repertoires were released. What the work shows at the level of the full study, not this receptor alone: The amount of clinical and demographic metadata varied by source and participant and was provided uncurated.

TCRbeta CDR3 regions were amplified from genomic DNA by means of the immunoSEQ Assay, a bias-controlled multiplex PCR. In the paper's pipeline: The number of nucleated cells in each sample was estimated by amplification of reference gene primers within the assay. To quantify the absolute abundance of each unique TCRbeta CDR3 rearrangement, sequence reads were collapsed and filtered. Productive Simpson clonality was computed per sample as the square root of Simpson's diversity index over productive rearrangements. TCRdb's version of the immuneACCESS table is confined to in-frame rearrangements and falls short of the full clone set. An unresolved V gene accounts for under half of the shortfall where checked; the remainder is of unknown origin. For V, J and clone size, that table is used; D and trimming come from the DNA. This sample is represented by 110,000 or so clones; roughly 80% of them were singletons. The ten most abundant clones make up 9.5% to 13% of the sample.

Regarding this clone: This clone's antigen is unknown. No much larger clonotype is one base removed from it; base qualities were not supplied.

Whole blood was collected in K2EDTA tubes by collaborating institutions according to the institutions' own protocols. For TCRbeta analysis, collaborator samples were shipped as frozen whole blood, as isolated PBMCs, or as DNA extracted from either sample type. Based on the germline V gene, the CDR1 and CDR2 sequences are SGDLS and YYNGEE. The CDR3 runs 14 residues from the cysteine to the phenylalanine. Only the CDR3 DNA is retained, 42 bases long and in frame from the first base. After removal of 2 bases from V and 6 bases from J, the junction retains 6 bases not matched to a gene. The V and J segments used are TRBV9 and TRBJ2-3; TRBD2 aligns with 7 central bases. This TCR was sampled from a human donor in a cohort sampled during active COVID-19. The sample consisted of peripheral blood. The CDR3 loop reads CASSVERGGDTQYF. The sequenced DNA is TGTGCCAGCAGCGTCGAGCGGGGTGGTGATACGCAGTATTTT.